The next 28 T cell receptor beta chains were all read from a single sample in a study of control samples from healthy donors and cancer patients (dated by TCRdb to about 2020). Libraries were built with the immunoSEQ multiplex PCR assay. Imported from immuneACCESS, the table was reduced by TCRdb to in-frame sequences with V and J called. These copies leave out some clones; in studies compared against another copy, an unresolved V gene accounts for under half, and the cause of the remainder is not known. The sample records approximately 190,000 clones, approximately 91% of which are singletons. The ten largest clones represent less than 2% of the sample. The source material was blood. These TCRs come from a man aged 25-45 years in good health.

The gene calls are TRBV5-1 and TRBJ1-3; D is ambiguous. The CDR3 has 15 residues. V lost 0 bases to trimming and J lost 2 bases, with 9 bases between them. Germline values: CDR1 SGHRS, CDR2 YFSETQ. The DNA for the CDR3 is TGCGCCAGCAGCTTGGACCCCGGGACTGGAAACACCATATATTTT. Translating gives CASSLDPGTGNTIYF.

V usage is TRBV6-1 and J usage is TRBJ1-5; maybe TRBD1 (6 bases). This CDR3 has 17 amino acids. With 4 bases removed from V and 0 bases from J, the gap between germline ends came to 16 bases. The germline gives CDR1 MNHNS, CDR2 SASEGT. CDR3 sequence: CASSGRRGRNSNQPQHF. CDR3 nucleotide sequence: TGTGCCAGCAGTGGTCGCAGGGGTCGAAATAGCAATCAGCCCCAGCATTTT.

This clone was counted only a few times. The chain combines TRBV5-1 with TRBJ1-3; D perhaps matches TRBD1 (5 bases). CDR3 length: 15 residues. The V and J ends lost 3 bases and 3 bases respectively, with 13 bases between them. The V gene's germline CDR1 is SGHRS and CDR2 YFSETQ. CDR3 DNA sequence: TGCGCCAGCAGCTCCGGGGGGGTGGATGGAAACACCATATATTTT. It codes for CASSSGGVDGNTIYF.

The chain joins TRBV12-5 to TRBJ1-5; D is unclear. This CDR3 has 16 residues. Germline CDR1 is LGHNT and CDR2 is FRNRAP. V was pared by 4 bases and J by 0 bases, with 13 bases between. For the CDR3, the DNA is TGTGCTAGTGGTTACACAGTCGGGAATAGCAATCAGCCCCAGCATTTT. Translating it yields CASGYTVGNSNQPQHF.

The V gene is TRBV6-2 or TRBV6-3, the J gene TRBJ2-1, with 8 positions matching TRBD1. The CDR3 totals 17 residues. V lost 6 bases to trimming and J lost 9 bases; unmatched junction nucleotides: 19. Germline CDR1 and CDR2: MNHEY and SVGEGT. CDR3 in DNA: TGTGCCAGCAGCGAGAGCAGGGGGCGCGGAGTGATCGGTGAGCAGTTCTTC. Its protein is CASSESRGRGVIGEQFF.

The chain joins TRBV5-5 to TRBJ2-7, with TRBD1 matching 9 bases. The CDR3 is 14 amino acids. J was trimmed by 5 bases and V by 2 bases; bases with no gene match: 5. CDR1 SGHKS and CDR2 YYEKEE come from the germline V gene (reference sequence). The CDR3 protein is CASSLRDRVDEQYF. In nucleotides, the CDR3 is TGTGCCAGCAGCTTAAGGGACAGGGTCGACGAGCAGTACTTC. The full variable domain, completed using reference TRBV5-5 and TRBJ2-7, is DAGVTQSPTHLIKTRGQQVTLRCSPISGHKSVSWYQQVLGQGPQFIFQYYEKEERGRGNFPDRFSARQFPNYSSELNVNALLLGDSALYLCASSLRDRVDEQYFGPGTRLTVT.

The J gene is TRBJ2-7, the V gene TRBV2; D unresolved. There are 13 residues in the CDR3. V shed 6 bases and J shed 0 bases, with 9 bases lying between them. CDR1 is SNHLY, CDR2 FYNNEI, per germline. In nucleotides, the CDR3 is TGTGCCAGCAGATCGACAAGCTCCTACGAGCAGTACTTC. Protein: CASRSTSSYEQYF.

The chain links TRBV11-1 to TRBJ2-3; D unclear. CDR1 SGHAT and CDR2 FQDESV come from the germline V gene (reference sequence). The V end was cut by 0 bases, the J end by 0 bases, with 13 bases between. The CDR3 loop spans 17 amino acids. The chain's CDR3 is CASSLAEASPSTDTQYF. CDR3 DNA: TGTGCCAGCAGCTTAGCTGAGGCCAGTCCTAGCACAGATACGCAGTATTTT.

This chain uses TRBV28 with TRBJ1-1; D unresolved. The CDR3 consists of 13 residues. Germline V gives CDR1 MDHEN, CDR2 SYDVKM. Trimming removed 8 bases at V and 4 bases at J, with 14 bases between. The CDR3 loop reads CASFGVLGTEAFF. Written as DNA, the CDR3 is TGTGCCAGCTTCGGTGTCTTGGGCACTGAAGCTTTCTTT. Variable domain in full (rest from reference TRBV28 and TRBJ1-1): DVKVTQSSRYLVKRTGEKVFLECVQDMDHENMFWYRQDPGLGLRLIYFSYDVKMKEKGDIPEGYSVSREKKERFSLILESASTNQTSMYLCASFGVLGTEAFFGQGTRLTVV.

This chain connects TRBV5-5 to TRBJ1-5, with D possibly being TRBD1 (5 bases). From germline, CDR1 is SGHKS and CDR2 YYEKEE (reference sequence). Between the trimmed V and J ends, which lost 3 bases and 1 base, there was a span of 8 bases. The CDR3 contains 14 residues. CDR3 sequence: CASSSTASNQPQHF. The CDR3 nucleotides read TGTGCCAGCAGCTCGACAGCCAGCAATCAGCCCCAGCATTTT.

The chain is built from TRBV6-5 and TRBJ2-7; 9 bases are a match to TRBD1. Germline V gene data show CDR1 as MNHEY and CDR2 as SVGAGI. The CDR3 sequence is 13 residues long. Losses at the gene ends were 6 bases for V and 3 bases for J; bases not matched to a gene: 3. CDR3 bases: TGTGCCAGCAGCGGGACAGGGTTCTACGAGCAGTACTTC. It codes for CASSGTGFYEQYF.

This chain joins TRBV6-5 and TRBJ2-1; D tentatively reads TRBD1 or TRBD2 (5 bases each). The CDR3 contains 14 residues. Per germline, CDR1 MNHEY and CDR2 SVGAGI. Trimming removed 7 bases from V and 5 bases from J, with 15 bases in between. The CDR3 DNA follows: TGTGCCAGCAACCCCGGGGCCAGCAACAATGAGCAGTTCTTC. Amino acids: CASNPGASNNEQFF.

The V gene is TRBV5-8, the J gene TRBJ2-3; 10 bases are shared with TRBD2. The germline CDR1 and CDR2 sequences are SGHTS and YDEGEE. The trim removed 4 bases at V and 5 bases at J, leaving 16 bases unmatched. The CDR3 covers 18 residues. The CDR3 reads CASSESNLIAGGGDTQYF. CDR3 coding DNA: TGTGCCAGCAGCGAAAGCAACTTAATAGCGGGGGGCGGAGATACGCAGTATTTT. The variable domain in full, completed from reference TRBV5-8 and TRBJ2-3, reads EAGVTQSPTHLIKTRGQQATLRCSPISGHTSVYWYQQALGLGLQFLLWYDEGEERNRGNFPPRFSGRQFPNYSSELNVNALELEDSALYLCASSESNLIAGGGDTQYFGPGTRLTVL.

The rearrangement links TRBV11-2 to TRBJ2-7, with TRBD1 matching 8 bases. There are 14 residues in the CDR3. The V segment lost 1 base and the J segment 6 bases; nucleotides outside the gene matches: 5. Per the germline V gene, CDR1 is SGHAT and CDR2 is FQNNGV. DNA of the CDR3: TGTGCCAGCAGCTTAGGTGACAGGGGAGTCGAGCAGTACTTC. Translated: CASSLGDRGVEQYF.

J is TRBJ1-5 and V is TRBV5-1; possibly TRBD1 for D (6 bases). V gave up 0 bases and J gave up 1 base, with 17 bases separating them. Germline CDR1 and CDR2: SGHRS and YFSETQ. The CDR3 is 18 residues long. CDR3 region: CASSLDREVPPSNQPQHF. The CDR3 bases are TGCGCCAGCAGCTTGGACAGGGAAGTTCCCCCGAGCAATCAGCCCCAGCATTTT.

The rearrangement links TRBV7-3 to TRBJ1-1; the D gene is possibly TRBD1 (5 bases). The CDR3 has 15 residues. Trimming left V 5 bases short and J 3 bases short, with 16 bases between. CDR1 and CDR2 from the germline V gene are SGHTA and FQGTGA. In DNA, the CDR3 is TGTGCCAGCAGCCACCCGGGGCCCCCGGACACTGAAGCTTTCTTT. It codes for CASSHPGPPDTEAFF.

The chain employs TRBV5-4 and TRBJ1-6, with a weak D call TRBD1 (5 bases). Germline assignment: CDR1 SGHNT and CDR2 YYREEE (reference sequence). The CDR3 loop spans 15 amino acids. V lost 2 bases to trimming and J lost 8 bases, with 14 bases between them. CDR3 protein: CASSFRDVQHSPLHF. The CDR3 DNA follows: TGTGCCAGCAGCTTCCGGGACGTCCAGCATTCACCCCTCCACTTT.

The chain uses TRBV13 and TRBJ2-7; possibly TRBD1 for D (6 bases). The CDR3 is 15 residues long. CDR1 is PRHDT and CDR2 is FYEKMQ in the germline V gene (reference sequence). Trimming left V 5 bases short and J 1 base short, with 15 bases between. The CDR3 nucleotides read TGTGCCAGCAGCCGAAACCAGGGGAGTTCCTACGAGCAGTACTTC. It specifies CASSRNQGSSYEQYF.

This clone was detected a few times. J is TRBJ1-6 and V is TRBV7-9; the D is unclear. The V gene lost 6 bases and the J gene lost 5 bases, with 5 bases spanning the gap. This CDR3 has 12 amino acids. Germline CDR1 reads SEHNR; CDR2 reads FQNEAQ (reference sequence). CDR3 region: CASSHNNSPLHF. The CDR3 bases are TGTGCCAGCAGTCATAATAATTCACCCCTCCACTTT.

This sequence joins TRBV10-3 and TRBJ2-7, with D perhaps TRBD2 (5 bases). CDR3 length equals 15 residues. Per the germline V gene, CDR1 is ENHRY and CDR2 is SYGVKD. Trimming took off 1 base at V and 0 bases at J, with 10 bases between the two ends. CDR3 region: CAISELKAGSYEQYF. The CDR3 coding sequence is TGTGCCATCAGTGAGTTGAAGGCGGGCTCCTACGAGCAGTACTTC.

J is TRBJ2-3 and V is TRBV9; TRBD2 matches 9 bases. The CDR3 extends over 17 amino acids. V dropped 2 bases and J dropped 3; count of bases not matched to a gene: 10. Germline assignment: CDR1 SGDLS and CDR2 YYNGEE. The CDR3 DNA sequence: TGTGCCAGCAGCGTCCGCGGGGGGGCGCTGGGAACAGATACGCAGTATTTT. Protein: CASSVRGGALGTDTQYF. The variable domain in full, completed from reference TRBV9 and TRBJ2-3, reads DSGVTQTPKHLITATGQRVTLRCSPRSGDLSVYWYQQSLDQGLQFLIQYYNGEERAKGNILERFSAQQFPDLHSELNLSSLELGDSALYFCASSVRGGALGTDTQYFGPGTRLTVL.

The chain uses TRBV5-4 and TRBJ2-1; 7 positions match TRBD2. The length of the CDR3 is 14 residues. From germline, CDR1 is SGHNT and CDR2 YYREEE (reference sequence). V gave up 3 bases and J gave up 7 bases; unmatched junction bases: 7. CDR3 nucleotide sequence: TGTGCCAGCAGCTGGGGGGGTGTAGGTAATGAGCAGTTCTTC. Protein product: CASSWGGVGNEQFF. Supplemented by reference TRBV5-4 and TRBJ2-1, the full variable domain reads ETGVTQSPTHLIKTRGQQVTLRCSSQSGHNTVSWYQQALGQGPQFIFQYYREEENGRGNFPPRFSGLQFPNYSSELNVNALELDDSALYLCASSWGGVGNEQFFGPGTRLTVL.

CDR3 DNA: TGTGCCAGCAGCCTGGGCACTAGGCCCCCCGCGACCGGGGAGCTGTTTTTT. Protein sequence: CASSLGTRPPATGELFF. This chain links TRBV5-5 with TRBJ2-2, with TRBD2 as a possible D gene (5 bases). The CDR3 length is 17 residues. Per the germline V gene, CDR1 is SGHKS and CDR2 is YYEKEE (reference sequence). Trimming took off 4 bases at V and 5 bases at J, with 21 bases between the two ends.

The chain recombines TRBV4-1 with TRBJ1-4, with TRBD1 matching 8 bases. CDR1 is MGHRA, CDR2 YSYEKL, per germline. V lost 4 bases and J lost 7; bases outside the gene matches: 5. The CDR3 contains 14 residues. The CDR3 region is CASSPGQGGEKLFF. In nucleotides, the CDR3 is TGCGCCAGCAGCCCCGGACAGGGAGGTGAAAAACTGTTTTTT.

The chain couples TRBV18 to TRBJ1-4; D is unresolved. Germline assignment: CDR1 KGHSH and CDR2 LQKENI. There are 15 residues in the CDR3. Deletions cut 2 bases from V and 7 bases from J, with 14 bases between. The CDR3 is CASSPVSPPGEKLFF. CDR3 nucleotides: TGTGCCAGCTCACCAGTTTCCCCCCCAGGTGAAAAACTGTTTTTT.

J is TRBJ1-2 and V is TRBV29-1; 10 nucleotides line up with TRBD1. The trim removed 3 bases at V and 8 bases at J, leaving 6 bases unmatched. CDR3 size: 13 residues. Germline CDR1 SQVTM, CDR2 ANQGSEA. Here the CDR3 DNA reads TGCAGCGTTGAGGTGGGGACAGGGGACGGCTACACCTTC. Amino acid sequence: CSVEVGTGDGYTF.

The rearrangement joins TRBV7-9 to TRBJ2-1; no firm D call. Germline CDR1 is SEHNR and CDR2 is FQNEAQ (reference sequence). Trimming took off 2 bases at V and 5 bases at J, with 7 bases between the two ends. This CDR3 comprises 13 residues. CDR3 protein: CASSLLPNNEQFF. The CDR3 DNA is TGTGCCAGCAGCTTACTCCCCAACAATGAGCAGTTCTTC.

V gene TRBV13 combines with J gene TRBJ2-7; TRBD1 might be the D (5 bases). Trimming removed 3 bases from V and 3 bases from J, with 15 bases in between. This CDR3 is 15 amino acids long. CDR1 is PRHDT and CDR2 is FYEKMQ in the germline V gene (reference sequence). The CDR3 DNA reads TGTGCCAGCAGCTTTGGCCCGAGCAGGGTCTACGAGCAGTACTTC. This encodes CASSFGPSRVYEQYF.